The 15 T cell receptor beta chains given below trace back to one sample, sequenced in a study of blood T cell repertoires in COVID-19. The table came from immunoSEQ multiplex PCR; TCRdb's copy has only in-frame clones and leaves some out. This table holds 300,000 to 350,000 clones, 88% found once. Material for sequencing was PBMCs or T cells enriched from blood (not recorded which). Every receptor here comes from a man aged 30 to 39 who had recovered from COVID-19.

The rearrangement uses TRBV2 and TRBJ2-5; 7 nucleotides line up with TRBD1. V gave up 6 bases and J gave up 4 bases; unmatched junction bases: 2. The V gene's germline CDR1 is SNHLY and CDR2 FYNNEI. CDR3 length: 12 residues. CDR3 loop: CASRGDRETQYF. CDR3 DNA: TGTGCCAGCAGGGGGGACAGAGAGACCCAGTACTTC.

V usage is TRBV7-9 and J usage is TRBJ1-2, with a tentative D call TRBD1 (5 bases). V dropped 4 bases and J dropped 4 bases, with 10 bases sitting between them. Germline V CDR1 and CDR2: SEHNR, FQNEAQ (reference sequence). CDR3 size: 13 residues. The CDR3 region is CASSSSGSYGYTF. CDR3 nucleotide sequence: TGTGCCAGCAGCTCCTCAGGGTCCTATGGCTACACCTTC.

The chain couples TRBV18 to TRBJ2-3; 11 bases match TRBD2. The ends lost 8 bases at V and 14 bases at J; junction bases unmatched: 9. The CDR3 totals 12 residues. Germline values: CDR1 KGHSH, CDR2 LQKENI. The CDR3 nucleotides read TGTGCCAGCCGTGACCCTAGCGGGGGGCTGTATTTT. It specifies CASRDPSGGLYF.

The chain recombines TRBV5-1 with TRBJ2-1; 11 nucleotides line up with TRBD1. The germline gives CDR1 SGHRS, CDR2 YFSETQ. The CDR3 runs to 13 residues. Germline trimming cut 6 bases from V and 8 bases from J; bases unmatched to any gene: 4. DNA of the CDR3: TGCGCCAGCAACCGGGACAGGGGGTATGAGCAGTTCTTC. Its translation is CASNRDRGYEQFF.

This chain uses TRBV14 with TRBJ1-2; a possible D gene is TRBD1 (5 bases). CDR1 is SGHDN, CDR2 FVKESK, per germline. Between the trimmed V and J ends, which lost 0 bases and 8 bases, there was a span of 10 bases. CDR3 length: 13 residues. The CDR3 protein is CASSQDRRDGYTF. CDR3 sequence (DNA): TGTGCCAGCAGCCAAGATAGGAGGGACGGCTACACCTTC.

This chain connects TRBV7-9 to TRBJ1-4; unclear D gene. The germline V gene encodes CDR1 SEHNR and CDR2 FQNEAQ (reference sequence). Trimming stripped 1 base from V and 0 bases from J, with 9 bases between. The CDR3 contains 16 residues. The CDR3 DNA sequence: TGTGCCAGCAGCTTAGGGCCCAGGCCAACTAATGAAAAACTGTTTTTT. Translation gives CASSLGPRPTNEKLFF.

The CDR3 DNA follows: TGTGCCAGCAGTAAAAAGCGGGGGAGATCCTACAATGAGCAGTTCTTC. Amino acid sequence: CASSKKRGRSYNEQFF. This chain connects TRBV27 to TRBJ2-1; TRBD2 aligns across 8 bases. The germline V gene encodes CDR1 MNHEY and CDR2 SMNVEV (reference sequence). The CDR3 runs to 16 residues. Trimming removed 5 bases from V and 1 base from J; junction bases left unmatched: 7.

V usage is TRBV28 and J usage is TRBJ2-3; 7 bases fit TRBD1. The germline CDR1 and CDR2 sequences are MDHEN and SYDVKM. This CDR3 is 13 amino acids long. V lost 6 bases to trimming and J lost 3 bases; unmatched junction nucleotides: 3. CDR3 nucleotide sequence: TGTGCCAGCAGGGCGACAGGGACAGATACGCAGTATTTT. It encodes CASRATGTDTQYF.

V gene TRBV6-5 combines with J gene TRBJ1-6, with no clear D. V lost 7 bases and J 9 bases, leaving 13 bases between the germline ends. Germline CDR1 MNHEY, CDR2 SVGAGI. This CDR3 is built from 13 residues. CDR3 nucleotide sequence: TGTGCCAGCATGAAACAGTCGTTTTCACCCCTCCACTTT. Protein sequence: CASMKQSFSPLHF.

The chain employs TRBV19 and TRBJ1-1; possible D gene TRBD1, 5 bases. Germline CDR1 and CDR2: LNHDA and SQIVND (reference sequence). The length of the CDR3 is 14 residues. Between the trimmed V and J ends, which lost 3 bases and 2 bases, there was a span of 10 bases. CDR3 in amino acids: CASSIGRTNTEAFF. The CDR3 DNA reads as TGTGCCAGTAGTATCGGCAGGACAAACACTGAAGCTTTCTTT.

The chain recombines TRBV6-5 with TRBJ2-3; 10 nucleotides line up with TRBD1. The germline CDR1 and CDR2 sequences are MNHEY and SVGAGI. The CDR3 loop spans 15 amino acids. V gave up 5 bases and J gave up 3 bases; unmatched junction bases: 5. CDR3 protein: CASSPGQGLTDTQYF. CDR3 sequence (DNA): TGTGCCAGCAGTCCGGGACAGGGGCTTACAGATACGCAGTATTTT.

This chain connects TRBV28 to TRBJ2-3; 7 positions agree with TRBD1. Germline loops: CDR1 MDHEN, CDR2 SYDVKM. The CDR3 runs to 16 residues. The V and J ends lost 3 bases and 3 bases, in that order; junction bases with no gene match: 9. Here the CDR3 reads CASSFRSDRPTDTQYF. CDR3 coding DNA: TGTGCCAGCAGTTTTCGGTCGGACAGGCCTACAGATACGCAGTATTTT. The full variable domain, its missing parts supplied by reference TRBV28 and TRBJ2-3, is DVKVTQSSRYLVKRTGEKVFLECVQDMDHENMFWYRQDPGLGLRLIYFSYDVKMKEKGDIPEGYSVSREKKERFSLILESASTNQTSMYLCASSFRSDRPTDTQYFGPGTRLTVL.

The chain has TRBV28 and TRBJ1-2, with D unresolved. CDR1 MDHEN and CDR2 SYDVKM come from the germline V gene. V was shortened by 2 bases and J by 4 bases, with 5 bases between the two germline ends. CDR3 size: 12 residues. CDR3 DNA sequence: TGTGCCAGCAGTTTAGGGCCCTATGGCTACACCTTC. It is translated as CASSLGPYGYTF.

The V call is TRBV7-9, the J call TRBJ1-2, with 7 bases identical to TRBD1. CDR1 and CDR2 from the germline V gene are SEHNR and FQNEAQ (reference sequence). The CDR3 extends over 15 amino acids. Losses at the gene ends were 0 bases for V and 3 bases for J; bases not matched to a gene: 4. CDR3: CASSLAHGTDYGYTF. Here the CDR3 DNA reads TGTGCCAGCAGCTTAGCCCACGGGACAGACTATGGCTACACCTTC.

The V gene is TRBV7-9, the J gene TRBJ1-3; no definite D call. CDR1 is SEHNR, CDR2 FQNEAQ, per germline (reference sequence). V was clipped by 1 base and J by 0 bases, with 10 bases between them. CDR3 length: 16 amino acids. The CDR3 DNA sequence: TGTGCCAGCAGCTTAGATCTGCTAGACTCTGGAAACACCATATATTTT. It yields the protein CASSLDLLDSGNTIYF.